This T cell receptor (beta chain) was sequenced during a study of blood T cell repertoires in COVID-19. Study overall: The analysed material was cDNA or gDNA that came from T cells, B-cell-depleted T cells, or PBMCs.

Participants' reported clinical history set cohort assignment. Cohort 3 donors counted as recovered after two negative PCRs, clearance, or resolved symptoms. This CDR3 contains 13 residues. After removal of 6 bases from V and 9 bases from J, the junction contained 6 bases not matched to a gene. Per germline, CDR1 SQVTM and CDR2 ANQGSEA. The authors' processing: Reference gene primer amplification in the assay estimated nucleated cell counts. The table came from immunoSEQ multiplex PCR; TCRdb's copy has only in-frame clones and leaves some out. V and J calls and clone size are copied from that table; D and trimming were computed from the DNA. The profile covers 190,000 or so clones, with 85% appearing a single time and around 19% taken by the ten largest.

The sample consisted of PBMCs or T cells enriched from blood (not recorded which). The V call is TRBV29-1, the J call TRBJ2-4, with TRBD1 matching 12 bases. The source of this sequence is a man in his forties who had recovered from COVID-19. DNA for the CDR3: TGCAGCGTCGTGGGACAGGGGGCAAGCATTCAGTACTTC. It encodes CSVVGQGASIQYF.